The T cell receptor (beta chain) under discussion was sequenced for a study of PD-1 blockade in classical Hodgkin lymphoma. The CDR3 has 17 residues. Germline CDR1 SGHNT, CDR2 YYREEE (reference sequence). With V trimmed by 0 bases and J by 2 bases, 7 bases remained unmatched. Some clones are missing from TCRdb's copy, which holds only in-frame ones; the method was immunoSEQ multiplex PCR. Here the sample spans around 50,000 clones, around 74% being singletons. The time point: cycle 4 day 1 (C4D1), after five to seven weeks of nivolumab. Each of the patients experienced relapse following autologous stem cell transplantation, and their brentuximab vedotin exposure differed.

The J gene is TRBJ2-1, the V gene TRBV5-4, with TRBD2 matching over 8 bases. The specimen comprised peripheral blood mononuclear cells (PBMCs), sampled before the fourth cycle of nivolumab. This receptor was obtained from a human donor with classical Hodgkin lymphoma. As DNA, the CDR3 is TGTGCCAGCAGCTTGGAACCTCAGCGGGAGACCTACAATGAGCAGTTCTTC. Its translation is CASSLEPQRETYNEQFF.